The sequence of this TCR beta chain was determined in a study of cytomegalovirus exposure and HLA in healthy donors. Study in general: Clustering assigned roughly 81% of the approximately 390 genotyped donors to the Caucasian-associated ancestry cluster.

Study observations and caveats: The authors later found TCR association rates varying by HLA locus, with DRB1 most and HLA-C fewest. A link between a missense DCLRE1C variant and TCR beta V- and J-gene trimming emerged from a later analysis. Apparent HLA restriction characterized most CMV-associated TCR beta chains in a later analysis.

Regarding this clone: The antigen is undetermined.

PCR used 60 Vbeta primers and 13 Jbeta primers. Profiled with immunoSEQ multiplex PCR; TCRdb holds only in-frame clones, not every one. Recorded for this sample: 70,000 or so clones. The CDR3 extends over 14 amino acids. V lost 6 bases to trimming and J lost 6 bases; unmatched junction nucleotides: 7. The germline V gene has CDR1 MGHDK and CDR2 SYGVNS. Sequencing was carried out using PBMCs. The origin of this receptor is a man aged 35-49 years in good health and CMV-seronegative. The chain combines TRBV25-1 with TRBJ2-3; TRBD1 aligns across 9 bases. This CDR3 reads CASRLTGGVDTQYF. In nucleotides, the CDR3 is TGTGCCAGCAGGTTGACAGGGGGTGTTGATACGCAGTATTTT.